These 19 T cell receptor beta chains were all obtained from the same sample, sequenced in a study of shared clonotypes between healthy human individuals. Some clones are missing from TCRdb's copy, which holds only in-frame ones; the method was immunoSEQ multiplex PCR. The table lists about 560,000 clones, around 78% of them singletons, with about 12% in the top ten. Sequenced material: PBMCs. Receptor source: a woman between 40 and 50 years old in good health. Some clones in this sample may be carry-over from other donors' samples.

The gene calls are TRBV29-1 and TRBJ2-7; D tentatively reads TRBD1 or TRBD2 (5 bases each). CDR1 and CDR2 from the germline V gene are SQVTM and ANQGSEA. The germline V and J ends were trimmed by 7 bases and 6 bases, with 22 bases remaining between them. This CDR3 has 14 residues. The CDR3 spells CSAGTRAATGEQYF. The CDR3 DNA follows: TGCAGCGCCGGGACCAGGGCGGCCACCGGCGAGCAGTACTTC.

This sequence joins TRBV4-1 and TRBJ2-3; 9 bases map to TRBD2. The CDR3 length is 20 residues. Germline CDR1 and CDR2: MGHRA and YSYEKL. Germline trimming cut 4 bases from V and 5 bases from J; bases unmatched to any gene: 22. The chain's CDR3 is CASSPGTTGGAGGRGDTQYF. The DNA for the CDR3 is TGCGCCAGCAGCCCCGGGACAACGGGCGGAGCGGGAGGCCGGGGAGATACGCAGTATTTT.

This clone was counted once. The CDR3 nucleotides read TGTGCCAGTAGTACCTCCCAGGGCTCTGGGGCCAACGTCCTGACTTTC. It encodes CASSTSQGSGANVLTF. The V and J genes are TRBV19 and TRBJ2-6; a weak D match, TRBD1 (5 bases). Germline assignment: CDR1 LNHDA and CDR2 SQIVND (reference sequence). CDR3 length equals 16 residues. Trimming removed 4 bases from V and 0 bases from J, with 10 bases in between.

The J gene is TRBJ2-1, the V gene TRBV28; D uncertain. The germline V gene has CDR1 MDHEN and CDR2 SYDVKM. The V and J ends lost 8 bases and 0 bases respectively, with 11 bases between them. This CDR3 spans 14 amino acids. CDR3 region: CASAAPSSYNEQFF. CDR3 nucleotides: TGTGCCAGCGCGGCCCCGAGCTCCTACAATGAGCAGTTCTTC.

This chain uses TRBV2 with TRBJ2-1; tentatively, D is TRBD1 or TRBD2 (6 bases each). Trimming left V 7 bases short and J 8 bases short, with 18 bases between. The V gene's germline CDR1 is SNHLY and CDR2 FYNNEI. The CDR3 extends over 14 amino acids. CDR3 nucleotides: TGTGCCAGCATTTCCCTCGGGGGCGGCGATGAGCAGTTCTTC. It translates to CASISLGGGDEQFF.

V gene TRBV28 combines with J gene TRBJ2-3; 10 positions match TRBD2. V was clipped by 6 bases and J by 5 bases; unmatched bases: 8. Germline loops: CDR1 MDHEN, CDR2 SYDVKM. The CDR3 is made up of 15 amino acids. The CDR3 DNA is TGTGCCAGCAGACCAAGCCTAGCGGGAGTAGATACGCAGTATTTT. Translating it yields CASRPSLAGVDTQYF.

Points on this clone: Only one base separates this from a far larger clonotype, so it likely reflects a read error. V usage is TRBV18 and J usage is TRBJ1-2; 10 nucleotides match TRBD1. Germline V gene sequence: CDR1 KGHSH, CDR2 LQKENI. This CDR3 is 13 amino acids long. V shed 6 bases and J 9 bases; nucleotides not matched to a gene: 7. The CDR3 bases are TGTGCCAGCTCCTTCGGGACAGGGGATAGCTACACCTTC. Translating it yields CASSFGTGDSYTF. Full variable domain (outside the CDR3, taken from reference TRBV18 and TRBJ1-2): NAGVMQNPRHLVRRRGQEARLRCSPMKGHSHVYWYRQLPEEGLKFMVYLQKENIIDESGMPKERFSAEFPKEGPSILRIQQVVRGDSAAYFCASSFGTGDSYTFGSGTRLTVV.

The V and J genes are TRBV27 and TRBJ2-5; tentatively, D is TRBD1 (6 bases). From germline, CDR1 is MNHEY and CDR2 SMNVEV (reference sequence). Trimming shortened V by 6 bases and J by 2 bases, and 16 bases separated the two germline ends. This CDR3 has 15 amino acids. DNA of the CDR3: TGTGCCAGCAGCCCCTTACAGGGACCGCAAGAGACCCAGTACTTC. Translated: CASSPLQGPQETQYF.

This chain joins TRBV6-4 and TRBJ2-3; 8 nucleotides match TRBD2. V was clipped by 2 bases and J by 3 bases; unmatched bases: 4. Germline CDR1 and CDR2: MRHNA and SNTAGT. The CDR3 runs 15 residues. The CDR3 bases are TGTGCCAGCAGTGACGGTAGCGGGGTGACAGATACGCAGTATTTT. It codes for CASSDGSGVTDTQYF.

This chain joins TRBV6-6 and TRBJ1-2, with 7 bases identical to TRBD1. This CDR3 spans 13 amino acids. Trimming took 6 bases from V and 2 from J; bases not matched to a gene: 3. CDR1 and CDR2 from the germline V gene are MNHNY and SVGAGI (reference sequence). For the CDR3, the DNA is TGTGCCAGCAGAGGACAGGCGAACTATGGCTACACCTTC. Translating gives CASRGQANYGYTF.

Here the CDR3 reads CASSLAGSYSPLHF. In DNA, the CDR3 is TGTGCCAGCAGCCTAGCCGGGAGCTATTCACCCCTCCACTTT. The chain couples TRBV28 to TRBJ1-6; the D is unclear. The germline V gene encodes CDR1 MDHEN and CDR2 SYDVKM. The CDR3 sequence is 14 residues long. V gave up 6 bases and J gave up 8 bases, with 14 bases separating them.

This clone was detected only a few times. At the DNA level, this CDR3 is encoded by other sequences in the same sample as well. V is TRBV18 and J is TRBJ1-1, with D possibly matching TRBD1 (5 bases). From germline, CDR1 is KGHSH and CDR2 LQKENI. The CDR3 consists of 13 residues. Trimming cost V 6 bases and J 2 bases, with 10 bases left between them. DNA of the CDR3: TGTGCCAGCTCCCAACAGGAAAACACTGAAGCTTTCTTT. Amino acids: CASSQQENTEAFF.

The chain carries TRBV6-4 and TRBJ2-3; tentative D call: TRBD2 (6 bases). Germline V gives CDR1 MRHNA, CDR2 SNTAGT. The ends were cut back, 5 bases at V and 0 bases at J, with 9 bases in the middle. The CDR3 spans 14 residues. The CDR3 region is CASSTGLSTDTQYF. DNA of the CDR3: TGTGCCAGCAGTACGGGACTTAGCACAGATACGCAGTATTTT.

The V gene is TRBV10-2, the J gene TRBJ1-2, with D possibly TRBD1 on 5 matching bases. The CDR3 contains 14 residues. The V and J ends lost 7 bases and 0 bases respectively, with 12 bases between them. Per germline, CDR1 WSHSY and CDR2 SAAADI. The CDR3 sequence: CASIPPGANYGYTF. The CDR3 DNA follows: TGCGCCAGCATTCCGCCGGGGGCTAACTATGGCTACACCTTC.

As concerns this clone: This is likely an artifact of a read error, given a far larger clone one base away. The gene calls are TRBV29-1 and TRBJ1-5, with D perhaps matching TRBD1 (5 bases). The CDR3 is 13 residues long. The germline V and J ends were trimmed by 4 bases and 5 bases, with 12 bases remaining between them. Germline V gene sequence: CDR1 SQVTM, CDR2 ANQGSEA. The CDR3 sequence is CSVADKFDQPQHF. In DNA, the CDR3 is TGCAGCGTTGCGGACAAGTTTGATCAGCCCCAGCATTTT.

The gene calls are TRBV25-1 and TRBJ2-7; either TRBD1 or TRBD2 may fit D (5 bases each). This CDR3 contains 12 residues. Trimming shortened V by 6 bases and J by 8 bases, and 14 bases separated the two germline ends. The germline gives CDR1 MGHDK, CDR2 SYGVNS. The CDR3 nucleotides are TGTGCCAGCAGGGGAGAAGGGACGAAGCAGTACTTC. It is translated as CASRGEGTKQYF.

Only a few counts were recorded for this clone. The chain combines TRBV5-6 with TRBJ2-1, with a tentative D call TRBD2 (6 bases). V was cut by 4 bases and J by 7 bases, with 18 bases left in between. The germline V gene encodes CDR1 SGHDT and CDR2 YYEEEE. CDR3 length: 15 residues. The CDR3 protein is CASSHSGEGLNEQFF. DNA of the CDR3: TGTGCCAGCAGCCATTCGGGAGAGGGTCTTAATGAGCAGTTCTTC. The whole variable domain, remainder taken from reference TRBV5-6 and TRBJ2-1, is DAGVTQSPTHLIKTRGQQVTLRCSPKSGHDTVSWYQQALGQGPQFIFQYYEEEERQRGNFPDRFSGHQFPNYSSELNVNALLLGDSALYLCASSHSGEGLNEQFFGPGTRLTVL.

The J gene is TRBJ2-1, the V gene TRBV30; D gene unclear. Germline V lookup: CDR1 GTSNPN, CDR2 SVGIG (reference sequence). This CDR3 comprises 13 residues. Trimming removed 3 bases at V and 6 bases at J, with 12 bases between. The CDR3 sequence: CAWSRVGINEQFF. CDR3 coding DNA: TGTGCCTGGAGCCGGGTGGGCATCAATGAGCAGTTCTTC.

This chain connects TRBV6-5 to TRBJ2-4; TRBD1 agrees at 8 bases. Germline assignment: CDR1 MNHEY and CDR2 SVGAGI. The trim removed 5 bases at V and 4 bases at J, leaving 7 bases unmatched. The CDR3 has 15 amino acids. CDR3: CASSGGTGTKNIQYF. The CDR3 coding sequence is TGTGCCAGCAGTGGAGGGACAGGAACTAAAAACATTCAGTACTTC.